The 29 T cell receptor beta chains below come from one sample, sequenced in a study of blood T cells in healthy people across ages. Next came a second PCR, run for about 7 to 12 cycles, which used a sample-barcoded 5' primer along with a J-beta primer mix. TCRdb processed the 5' RACE reads anew with MiXCR; each CDR3 protein has one entry. The profile covers approximately 700,000 distinct CDR3 sequences, with about 34% appearing a single time and 15% taken by the ten largest. Sequenced sample: blood. Source of these receptors: a woman of 80 years or more in good health.

This clonotype was detected a few times. The chain employs TRBV29-1 and TRBJ2-3; 7 nucleotides align to TRBD2. Germline-derived CDR1 and CDR2 are SQVTM and ANQGSEA. V lost 6 bases and J lost 3; bases outside the gene matches: 9. The CDR3 has 14 amino acids. The CDR3 here is CSVTGTKGTDTQYF. CDR3 sequence (DNA): TGCAGCGTAACCGGGACTAAAGGAACAGATACGCAGTATTTT.

The chain has TRBV6-5 and TRBJ2-7; 8 nucleotides agree with TRBD1. CDR1 MNHEY and CDR2 SVGAGI come from the germline V gene. The CDR3 contains 13 residues. V lost 7 bases, J lost 6 bases, and 8 bases stayed unmatched. Here the CDR3 DNA reads TGTGCCAGCAAAGACAGGGGACGAGGCGAGCAGTACTTC. This codes for CASKDRGRGEQYF.

This clonotype was seen many times. The chain links TRBV20-1 to TRBJ2-1; 7 nucleotides align to TRBD2. CDR1 and CDR2 (germline): DFQATT, SNEGSKA (reference sequence). Trimming took 2 bases from V and 3 from J; bases not matched to a gene: 1. The CDR3 spans 13 residues. This CDR3 is CSARRGGYNEQFF. In DNA, the CDR3 is TGCAGTGCTAGACGCGGGGGCTACAATGAGCAGTTCTTC.

The chain combines TRBV20-1 with TRBJ2-1, with 7 positions matching TRBD1. Losses at the gene ends were 5 bases for V and 7 bases for J; bases not matched to a gene: 11. The CDR3 length is 14 residues. Germline CDR1 DFQATT, CDR2 SNEGSKA (reference sequence). This CDR3 reads CSAPGTVGWNEQFF. CDR3 sequence (DNA): TGCAGTGCTCCCGGGACAGTTGGTTGGAATGAGCAGTTCTTC.

As regards this clonotype: This may be a read error: a much more frequent sequence differs by one nucleotide. The chain is built from TRBV10-3 and TRBJ2-3; possible D gene TRBD2, 6 bases. Germline-derived CDR1 and CDR2 are ENHRY and SYGVKD. There are 12 residues in the CDR3. The CDR3 DNA follows: TGTGCCATCAGGGGACTTTCAGATACGCGGTATTTT. It is translated as CAIRGLSDTRYF.

This clonotype was observed many times. The chain combines TRBV7-2 with TRBJ1-1; TRBD1 might be the D (5 bases). V gave up 2 bases and J gave up 4 bases, with 11 bases separating them. The CDR3 runs to 14 residues. CDR1 and CDR2 (germline): SGHTA, FQGNSA. CDR3 region: CASSLRQGSTEAFF. In DNA form, the CDR3 reads TGTGCCAGCAGCTTAAGGCAGGGAAGCACTGAAGCTTTCTTT.

This clonotype was recorded many times. The rearrangement joins TRBV6-5 to TRBJ2-5; TRBD1 matches 8 bases. The V gene's germline CDR1 is MNHEY and CDR2 SVGAGI. With V trimmed by 0 bases and J by 9 bases, 3 bases remained unmatched. This CDR3 is 13 amino acids long. The CDR3 DNA is TGTGCCAGCAGTTACTCGCAGGGACAGGCCCAGTACTTC. Translation: CASSYSQGQAQYF.

This clonotype was recorded many times. The rearrangement uses TRBV24-1 and TRBJ2-5, with TRBD1 matching over 10 bases. The V and J ends lost 3 bases and 2 bases, in that order; junction bases with no gene match: 5. Germline V gives CDR1 KGHDR, CDR2 SFDVKD. The CDR3 runs 16 residues. CDR3 sequence reads: CATSDPDRGNQETQYF. The CDR3 coding sequence is TGTGCCACCAGTGATCCGGACAGGGGGAATCAAGAGACCCAGTACTTC.

This clonotype appeared many times. This chain links TRBV4-2 with TRBJ2-1, with 9 bases identical to TRBD2. Losses at the gene ends were 0 bases for V and 7 bases for J; bases not matched to a gene: 7. The length of the CDR3 is 16 residues. Germline CDR1 is LGHNA and CDR2 is YNFKEQ. The CDR3 sequence is CASSQDWLAGRNEQFF. CDR3 DNA sequence: TGTGCCAGCAGCCAAGATTGGCTAGCGGGGAGGAATGAGCAGTTCTTC.

This clonotype was recorded many times. The chain recombines TRBV5-6 with TRBJ2-7; D may be TRBD2 (6 bases). The CDR3 runs to 15 residues. Germline V CDR1 and CDR2: SGHDT, YYEEEE. The ends were cut back, 2 bases at V and 6 bases at J, with 18 bases in the middle. The CDR3 sequence is CASSFGGPLFGEQYF. As DNA, the CDR3 is TGTGCCAGCAGCTTTGGAGGGCCCCTTTTCGGCGAGCAGTACTTC.

This clonotype was counted at least ten times. The chain recombines TRBV7-2 with TRBJ2-2; 10 bases agree with TRBD1. The V gene end was trimmed by 5 bases and the J gene end by 5 bases; junction bases not matched to a gene: 5. Germline V CDR1 and CDR2: SGHTA, FQGNSA. The CDR3 loop spans 15 amino acids. CDR3 in DNA: TGTGCCAGCAGCAGACAGGGGGCGGGAACCGGGGAGCTGTTTTTT. It encodes CASSRQGAGTGELFF.

The chain carries TRBV9 and TRBJ1-6, with 11 bases fitting TRBD1. Germline V CDR1 and CDR2: SGDLS, YYNGEE. The CDR3 extends over 15 amino acids. The trim removed 3 bases at V and 7 bases at J, leaving 3 bases unmatched. The CDR3 DNA is TGTGCCAGCAGCGGGGGGACAGGGGGGAATTCACCCCTCCACTTT. This codes for CASSGGTGGNSPLHF.

The CDR3 region has the DNA TGTGCCACCAGTGATGGACCAGGGATAGGTGAGCAGTTCTTC. This translates into CATSDGPGIGEQFF. The chain uses TRBV24-1 and TRBJ2-1, with D perhaps matching TRBD1 (5 bases). The V gene's germline CDR1 is KGHDR and CDR2 SFDVKD. V lost 3 bases to trimming and J lost 9 bases, with 14 bases between them. The CDR3 contains 14 residues.

This clonotype was recorded a few times. This sequence joins TRBV5-1 and TRBJ2-5; D possibly matches TRBD1 or TRBD2 (6 bases each). Gene TRBJ2-7 matches the end of the DNA better, so the J call may be wrong. There are 15 residues in the CDR3. Germline CDR1 SGHRS, CDR2 YFSETQ. In DNA form, the CDR3 reads TGCGCCAGCAGCTTGGTAGGGGGAGGATCCTACGAGCAGTACTTC. The encoded protein is CASSLVGGGSYEQYF.

This clonotype was observed at least ten times. J is TRBJ2-6 and V is TRBV20-1; D possibly corresponds to TRBD1 (5 bases). Deletions cut 3 bases from V and 1 base from J, with 7 bases between. The CDR3 is 14 residues long. Per the germline V gene, CDR1 is DFQATT and CDR2 is SNEGSKA (reference sequence). The CDR3 DNA sequence: TGCAGTGCTAGGTCAGGGTCTGGGGCCAACGTCCTGACTTTC. Translated: CSARSGSGANVLTF.

In regard to this clonotype: One end of the junction does not line up with germline, which may come from a read error. The rearrangement uses TRBV6-1 and TRBJ1-1; possibly TRBD1 for D (6 bases). Germline V lookup: CDR1 MNHNS, CDR2 SASEGT. This CDR3 is 15 amino acids long. Here the CDR3 DNA reads TGTGCCAGCAGAGGGGGACGGCGCATGAACACTGTAGCTTTCTTT. Protein sequence: CASRGGRRMNTVAFF.

This clonotype came up many times. This chain joins TRBV5-6 and TRBJ2-3; tentative D call: TRBD1 (5 bases). CDR1 and CDR2 from the germline V gene are SGHDT and YYEEEE. The CDR3 length is 13 residues. The V and J ends lost 2 bases and 2 bases respectively, with 6 bases between them. CDR3 DNA sequence: TGTGCCAGCAGCTTCAGGGTCACAGATACGCAGTATTTT. This sequence encodes CASSFRVTDTQYF.

CDR3 sequence: CSAGDKDTPLHF. The DNA of the CDR3 is TGCAGTGCTGGGGACAAAGATACACCCCTCCACTTT. This chain uses TRBV20-1 with TRBJ1-6; TRBD1 is a possible D gene (6 bases). Trimming left V 5 bases short and J 11 bases short, with 13 bases between. The CDR3 spans 12 residues. Germline V gives CDR1 DFQATT, CDR2 SNEGSKA (reference sequence).

In this sample, this clonotype turned up a few times. This may arise from a read error, as a much more abundant clone is one base away. The chain links TRBV24-1 to TRBJ2-1; D gene unclear. Germline CDR1 and CDR2: KGHDR and SFDVKD. This CDR3 has 13 amino acids. Written as DNA, the CDR3 is TGTGCCACCGCTTCGGCAATCTACGATGAGCAGTTCTTC. Protein sequence: CATASAIYDEQFF.

The chain combines TRBV9 with TRBJ1-5; the D is unclear. Germline-derived CDR1 and CDR2 are SGDLS and YYNGEE. The CDR3 has 14 amino acids. Trimming pared 3 bases from V and 0 bases from J, leaving 7 bases between. The CDR3 sequence is CASSAQYSNQPQHF. DNA for the CDR3: TGTGCCAGCAGCGCCCAATATAGCAATCAGCCCCAGCATTTT.

This clonotype was seen repeatedly, ten times or more. The V call is TRBV21-1, the J call TRBJ2-7; TRBD1 reflects the table's D call only, with no check against the DNA. TRBV21-1 is a known pseudogene. The CDR3 spans 12 residues. CDR3 residues: CASFRGQDEQYF. Here the CDR3 DNA reads TGTGCCAGCTTTAGGGGGCAGGACGAGCAGTACTTC.

The V call is TRBV29-1, the J call TRBJ1-5; D is perhaps TRBD1 (5 bases). CDR1 and CDR2 from the germline V gene are SQVTM and ANQGSEA. The CDR3 spans 15 residues. The germline V and J ends were trimmed by 3 bases and 2 bases, with 14 bases remaining between them. CDR3 loop: CSVEAQEGGNQPQHF. The CDR3 nucleotides read TGCAGCGTTGAGGCACAGGAGGGAGGCAATCAGCCCCAGCATTTT.

Remarks on this clonotype: The CDR3 does not end in the conserved phenylalanine or tryptophan, so this is likely a read error. The CDR3: CASSFGQGVNSPLHC. CDR3 in DNA: TGTGCCAGCAGCTTCGGTCAGGGGGTCAATTCACCCCTCCACTGT. The chain is built from TRBV11-1 and TRBJ1-6; 7 bases are a match to TRBD1. The CDR3 contains 15 residues. With 3 bases clipped from V and 7 bases from J, the junction kept 6 bases outside the gene matches. The V gene's germline CDR1 is SGHAT and CDR2 FQDESV (reference sequence).

This sequence joins TRBV18 and TRBJ1-4; 7 nucleotides match TRBD1. V lost 6 bases, J lost 7 bases, and 11 bases stayed unmatched. Germline CDR1 reads KGHSH; CDR2 reads LQKENI. CDR3 length equals 15 residues. CDR3: CASSLKGAKSEKLFF. CDR3 coding DNA: TGTGCCAGCTCCCTTAAGGGGGCTAAGAGTGAAAAACTGTTTTTT.

At least ten counts were recorded for this clonotype. The chain links TRBV11-1 to TRBJ2-5, with TRBD2 matching 8 bases. There are 12 residues in the CDR3. The germline gives CDR1 SGHAT, CDR2 FQDESV (reference sequence). J gave up 8 bases and V 5 bases, and 4 bases lay outside the gene matches. This CDR3 is CASSNREGTQYF. CDR3 nucleotide sequence: TGTGCCAGCAGCAACCGGGAGGGCACCCAGTACTTC. Using reference TRBV11-1 and TRBJ2-5 for the parts outside the CDR3, the full variable domain is EAEVAQSPRYKITEKSQAVAFWCDPISGHATLYWYRQILGQGPELLVQFQDESVVDDSQLPKDRFSAERLKGVDSTLKIQPAELGDSAMYLCASSNREGTQYFGPGTRLLVL.

A few counts support this clonotype. This chain connects TRBV3-1 to TRBJ1-1; D gene unclear. CDR1 is LGHDT and CDR2 is YNNKEL in the germline V gene (reference sequence). V lost 9 bases and J 2 bases, leaving 10 bases between the germline ends. This CDR3 is built from 12 residues. The CDR3 sequence is CASCGVNTEAFF. The CDR3 DNA is TGTGCCAGTTGCGGGGTTAACACTGAAGCTTTCTTT.

The J gene is TRBJ2-5, the V gene TRBV4-3; D possibly corresponds to TRBD2 (6 bases). Gene TRBJ2-1 matches the end of the DNA better, so the J call may be wrong. CDR1 is LGHNA, CDR2 YSLEER, per germline. The CDR3 has 16 residues. Here the CDR3 reads CASSQDYGRGIETQFF. Written as DNA, the CDR3 is TGCGCCAGCAGCCAAGATTATGGACGGGGGATCGAGACCCAGTTCTTC.

This chain connects TRBV3-1 to TRBJ2-5; no clear D. The CDR3 has 13 residues. Trimming removed 6 bases at V and 11 bases at J, with 19 bases between. Germline CDR1 reads LGHDT; CDR2 reads YNNKEL (reference sequence). The CDR3 loop is CASSHPSSYGQYF. In DNA, the CDR3 is TGTGCCAGCAGTCATCCAAGCTCCTACGGGCAGTACTTC.

This clonotype was seen more than once but under ten times. V is TRBV15 and J is TRBJ1-1; 8 bases are shared with TRBD1. Germline assignment: CDR1 LNHNV and CDR2 YYDKDF (reference sequence). The CDR3 has 17 residues. The trim removed 0 bases at V and 6 bases at J, leaving 12 bases unmatched. CDR3 sequence (DNA): TGTGCCACCAGCAGAGATCGGCGGCAGGGGGCAAGGGCTGAAGCTTTCTTT. Residues: CATSRDRRQGARAEAFF.